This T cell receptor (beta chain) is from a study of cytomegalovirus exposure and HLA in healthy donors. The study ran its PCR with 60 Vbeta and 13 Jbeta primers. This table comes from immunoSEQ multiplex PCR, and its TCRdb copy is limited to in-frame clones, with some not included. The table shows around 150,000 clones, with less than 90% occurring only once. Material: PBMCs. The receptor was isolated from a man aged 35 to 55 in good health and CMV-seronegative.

The CDR3 loop is CASSGGASNTEAFF. As DNA, the CDR3 is TGTGCCAGCAGCGGTGGAGCGTCGAACACTGAAGCTTTCTTT. The rearrangement links TRBV9 to TRBJ1-1; D remains unclear. The germline gives CDR1 SGDLS, CDR2 YYNGEE. CDR3 length: 14 residues. Trimming removed 3 bases from V and 1 base from J, with 10 bases in between.